This record looks at one TCR beta chain sequence and its context. Its cognate antigen is unknown. This record belongs to a study of vaccination and CD4 T cells after COVID-19. Study as a whole: Each control was exposed to a CEFX pool, an HIV-1 Nef pool, or no peptide at all.

The V segment lost 5 bases and the J segment 4 bases; nucleotides outside the gene matches: 10. Germline loops: CDR1 MNHEY, CDR2 SVGEGT. The CDR3 sequence is 15 residues long. The Oncomine TCR Beta short-read assay was what sequenced the DNA obtained from cultured CD4+ T cells. One entry per CDR3 protein results from TCRdb running MiXCR on the PCR reads. The sample consists of around 7,800 distinct CDR3 sequences, approximately 65% of them appearing once. Treatment noted: roughly 11-day PBMC culture with coronavirus spike peptide pools or control peptides (ViraFEST assay). V and J are TRBV6-2 or TRBV6-3 and TRBJ2-5; 7 positions agree with TRBD1. The receptor was derived from a human donor who had recovered from COVID-19. The sequencing input was CD4+ T cells from blood, cultured in vitro. As DNA, the CDR3 is TGTGCCAGCAGTAGACAGGGTGGTGGTGGAGAGACCCAGTACTTC. Translation: CASSRQGGGGETQYF.